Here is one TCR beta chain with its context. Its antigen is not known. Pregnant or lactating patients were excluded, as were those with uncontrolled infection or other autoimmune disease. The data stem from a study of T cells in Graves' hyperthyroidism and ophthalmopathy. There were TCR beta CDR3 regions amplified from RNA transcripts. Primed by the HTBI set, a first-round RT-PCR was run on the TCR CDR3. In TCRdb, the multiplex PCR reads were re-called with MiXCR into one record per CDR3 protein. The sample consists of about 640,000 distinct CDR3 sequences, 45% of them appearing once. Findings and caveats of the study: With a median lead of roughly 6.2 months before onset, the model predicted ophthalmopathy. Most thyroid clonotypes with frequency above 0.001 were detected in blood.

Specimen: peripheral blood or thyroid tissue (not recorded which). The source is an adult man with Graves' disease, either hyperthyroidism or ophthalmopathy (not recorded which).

The CDR3 loop reads CSASGGHSNQPQHF. CDR3 nucleotides: TGCAGTGCTAGTGGGGGACATAGCAATCAGCCCCAGCATTTT. V and J are TRBV20-1 and TRBJ1-5; TRBD1 is a possible D gene (6 bases). Trimming removed 3 bases at V and 0 bases at J, with 9 bases between. The germline gives CDR1 DFQATT, CDR2 SNEGSKA (reference sequence). The CDR3 sequence is 14 residues long.